This T cell receptor (beta chain) comes out of a study of cytomegalovirus exposure and HLA in healthy donors. The data were produced by immunoSEQ multiplex PCR, yet TCRdb's version contains in-frame clones alone and is incomplete. The profile shows 300,000 to 450,000 clones, 86% of them singletons. J was trimmed by 7 bases and V by 1 base; bases with no gene match: 9. CDR1 is SGHAT, CDR2 FQNNGV, per germline. The CDR3 is 16 amino acids. The validation cohort, a group of more than 95 subjects, included the donors and was separate from the roughly 720-subject first cohort. The TCR comes from a woman younger than 35 in good health and CMV-seronegative. Sample: PBMCs. The genes are TRBV11-2 and TRBJ2-5; 10 bases are shared with TRBD1. CDR3 loop: CASSLGQGANPPTQYF. The CDR3 DNA sequence: TGTGCCAGCAGCTTAGGACAGGGGGCGAATCCCCCGACCCAGTACTTC.